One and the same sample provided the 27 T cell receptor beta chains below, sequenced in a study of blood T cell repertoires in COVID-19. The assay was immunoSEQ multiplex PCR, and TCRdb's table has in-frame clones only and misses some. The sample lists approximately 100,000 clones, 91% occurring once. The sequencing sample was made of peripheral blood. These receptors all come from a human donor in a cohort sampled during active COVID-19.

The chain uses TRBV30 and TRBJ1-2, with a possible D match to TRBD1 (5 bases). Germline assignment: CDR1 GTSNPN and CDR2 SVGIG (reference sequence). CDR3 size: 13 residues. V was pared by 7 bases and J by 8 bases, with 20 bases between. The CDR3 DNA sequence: TGTGCCTATAATTACGGGGGGTTCGGCGGCTACACCTTC. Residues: CAYNYGGFGGYTF.

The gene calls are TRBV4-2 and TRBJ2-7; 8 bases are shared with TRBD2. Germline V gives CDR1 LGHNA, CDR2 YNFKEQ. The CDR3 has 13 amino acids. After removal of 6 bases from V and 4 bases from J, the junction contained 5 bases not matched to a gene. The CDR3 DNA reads TGTGCCAGCAGTTTCGGCGGGGGGTACGAGCAGTACTTC. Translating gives CASSFGGGYEQYF.

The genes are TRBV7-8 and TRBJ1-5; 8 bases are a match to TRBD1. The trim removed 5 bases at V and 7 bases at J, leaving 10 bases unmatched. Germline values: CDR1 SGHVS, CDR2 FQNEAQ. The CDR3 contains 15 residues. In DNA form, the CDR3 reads TGTGCCAGCAGCCAAGACAGGGGACCCTCACAGCCCCAGCATTTT. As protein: CASSQDRGPSQPQHF.

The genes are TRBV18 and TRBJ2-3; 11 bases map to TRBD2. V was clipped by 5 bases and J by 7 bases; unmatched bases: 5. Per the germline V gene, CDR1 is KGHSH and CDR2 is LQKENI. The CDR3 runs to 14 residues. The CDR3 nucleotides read TGTGCCAGCTCAACCGGGACTAGCGGTAATACGCAGTATTTT. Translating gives CASSTGTSGNTQYF.

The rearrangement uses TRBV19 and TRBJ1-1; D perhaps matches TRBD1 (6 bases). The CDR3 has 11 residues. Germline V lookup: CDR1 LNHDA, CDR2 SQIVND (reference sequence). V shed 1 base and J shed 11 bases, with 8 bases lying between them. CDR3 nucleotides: TGTGCCAGTAGTATAGGGGGGGGCGCTTTCTTT. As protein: CASSIGGGAFF.

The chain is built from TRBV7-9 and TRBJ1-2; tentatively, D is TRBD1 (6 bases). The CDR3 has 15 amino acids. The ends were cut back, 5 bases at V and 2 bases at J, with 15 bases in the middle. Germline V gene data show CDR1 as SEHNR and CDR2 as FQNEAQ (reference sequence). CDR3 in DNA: TGTGCCAGCAGCGGTTTGACAGGTCTGAACTATGGCTACACCTTC. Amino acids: CASSGLTGLNYGYTF.

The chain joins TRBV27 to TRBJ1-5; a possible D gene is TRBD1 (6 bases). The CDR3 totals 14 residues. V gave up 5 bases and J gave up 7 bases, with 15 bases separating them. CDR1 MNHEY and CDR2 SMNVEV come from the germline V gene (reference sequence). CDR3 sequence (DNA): TGTGCCAGCAGTCCGTTACAGGGTATGCAGCCCCAGCATTTT. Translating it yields CASSPLQGMQPQHF.

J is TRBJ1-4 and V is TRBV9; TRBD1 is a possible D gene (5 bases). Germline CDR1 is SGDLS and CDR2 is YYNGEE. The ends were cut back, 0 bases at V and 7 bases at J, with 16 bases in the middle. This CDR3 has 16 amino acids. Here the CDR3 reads CASSVEGEAGGEKLFF. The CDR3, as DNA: TGTGCCAGCAGCGTAGAAGGGGAGGCTGGAGGTGAAAAACTGTTTTTT. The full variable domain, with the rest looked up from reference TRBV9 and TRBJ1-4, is DSGVTQTPKHLITATGQRVTLRCSPRSGDLSVYWYQQSLDQGLQFLIQYYNGEERAKGNILERFSAQQFPDLHSELNLSSLELGDSALYFCASSVEGEAGGEKLFFGSGTQLSVL.

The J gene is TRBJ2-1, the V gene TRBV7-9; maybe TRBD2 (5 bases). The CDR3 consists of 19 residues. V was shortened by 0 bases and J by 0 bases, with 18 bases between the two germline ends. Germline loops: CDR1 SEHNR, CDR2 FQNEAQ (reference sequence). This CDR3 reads CASSLAGVQMQSSYNEQFF. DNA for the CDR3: TGTGCCAGCAGCTTAGCGGGAGTTCAGATGCAGAGCTCCTACAATGAGCAGTTCTTC.

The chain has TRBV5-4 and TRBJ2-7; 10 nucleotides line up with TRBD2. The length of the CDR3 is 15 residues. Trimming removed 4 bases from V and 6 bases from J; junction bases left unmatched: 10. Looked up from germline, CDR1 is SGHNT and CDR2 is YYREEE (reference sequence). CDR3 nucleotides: TGTGCCAGCAGCAGATCGGGGCTAGCGGGAGTCGAGCAGTACTTC. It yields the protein CASSRSGLAGVEQYF.

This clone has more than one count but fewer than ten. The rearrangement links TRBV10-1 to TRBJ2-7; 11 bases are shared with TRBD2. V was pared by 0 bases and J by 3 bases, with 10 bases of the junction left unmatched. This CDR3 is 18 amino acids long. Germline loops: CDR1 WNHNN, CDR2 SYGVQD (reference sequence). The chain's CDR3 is CASSESSFWGLADYEQYF. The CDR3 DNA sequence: TGCGCCAGCAGTGAGTCCTCCTTTTGGGGACTAGCGGACTACGAGCAGTACTTC.

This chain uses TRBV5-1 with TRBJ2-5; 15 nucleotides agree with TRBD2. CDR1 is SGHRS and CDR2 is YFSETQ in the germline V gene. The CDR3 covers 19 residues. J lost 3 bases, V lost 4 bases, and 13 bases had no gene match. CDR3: CASSRIPGLAGGMEETQYF. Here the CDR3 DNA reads TGCGCCAGCAGCCGGATCCCGGGACTAGCGGGGGGTATGGAAGAGACCCAGTACTTC.

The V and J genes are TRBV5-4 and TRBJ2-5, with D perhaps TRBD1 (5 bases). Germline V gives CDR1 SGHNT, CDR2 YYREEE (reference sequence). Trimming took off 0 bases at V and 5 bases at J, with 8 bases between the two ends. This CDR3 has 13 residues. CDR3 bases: TGTGCCAGCAGCTTGGGGGGCTGGGAGACCCAGTACTTC. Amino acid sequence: CASSLGGWETQYF.

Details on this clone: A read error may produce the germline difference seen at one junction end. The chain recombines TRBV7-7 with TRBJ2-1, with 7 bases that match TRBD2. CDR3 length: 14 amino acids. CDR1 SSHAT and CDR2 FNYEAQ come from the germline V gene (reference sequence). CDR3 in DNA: TGTGCTAGCAGCTTAGCGGGCGTTAGCGGTGAGCAGTTCTTC. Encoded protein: CASSLAGVSGEQFF.

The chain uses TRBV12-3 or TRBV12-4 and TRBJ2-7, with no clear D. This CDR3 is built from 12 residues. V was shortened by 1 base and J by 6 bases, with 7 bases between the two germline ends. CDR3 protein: CASSLDGTEQYF. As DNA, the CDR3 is TGTGCCAGCAGTTTAGACGGTACCGAGCAGTACTTC.

CDR3 protein: CASPRSEQYF. The CDR3 coding sequence is TGTGCCAGCCCAAGGAGCGAGCAGTACTTC. This chain uses TRBV27 with TRBJ2-7; no definite D call. Per germline, CDR1 MNHEY and CDR2 SMNVEV (reference sequence). Deletions cut 8 bases from V and 6 bases from J, with 8 bases between. The CDR3 spans 10 residues.

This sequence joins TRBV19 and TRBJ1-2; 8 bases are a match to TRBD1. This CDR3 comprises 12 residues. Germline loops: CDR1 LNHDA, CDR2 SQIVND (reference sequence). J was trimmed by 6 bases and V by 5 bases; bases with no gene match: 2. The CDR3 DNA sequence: TGTGCCAGTAGTGGACAGGGCGATGGCTACACCTTC. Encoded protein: CASSGQGDGYTF.

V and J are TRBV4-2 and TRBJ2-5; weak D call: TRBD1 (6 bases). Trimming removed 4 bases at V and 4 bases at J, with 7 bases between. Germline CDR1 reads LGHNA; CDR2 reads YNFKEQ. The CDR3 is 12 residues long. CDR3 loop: CASSLRGETQYF. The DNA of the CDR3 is TGTGCCAGCAGCCTCAGGGGAGAGACCCAGTACTTC.

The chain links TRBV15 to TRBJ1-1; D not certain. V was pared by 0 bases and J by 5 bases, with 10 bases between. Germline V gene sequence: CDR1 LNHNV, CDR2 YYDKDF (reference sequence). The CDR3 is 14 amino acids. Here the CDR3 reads CATSRDTEWTEAFF. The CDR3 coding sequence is TGTGCCACCAGCAGAGATACCGAGTGGACTGAAGCTTTCTTT.

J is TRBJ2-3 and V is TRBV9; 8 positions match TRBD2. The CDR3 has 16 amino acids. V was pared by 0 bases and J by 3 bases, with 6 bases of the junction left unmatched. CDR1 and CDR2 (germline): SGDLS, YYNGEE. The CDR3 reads CASSVAWTSTTDTQYF. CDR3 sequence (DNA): TGTGCCAGCAGCGTAGCATGGACTAGCACAACAGATACGCAGTATTTT.

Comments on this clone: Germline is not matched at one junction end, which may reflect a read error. The CDR3 here is CASISGPEAFF. The CDR3, as DNA: TGTGCCAGTATTTCTGGTCCTGAAGCCTTCTTT. The chain recombines TRBV19 with TRBJ1-1; no clear D gene. The CDR3 runs 11 residues. Germline CDR1 LNHDA, CDR2 SQIVND (reference sequence).

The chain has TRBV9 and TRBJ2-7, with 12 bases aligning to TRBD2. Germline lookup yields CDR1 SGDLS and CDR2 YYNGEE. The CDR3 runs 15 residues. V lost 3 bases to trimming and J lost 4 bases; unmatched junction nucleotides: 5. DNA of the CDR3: TGTGCCAGCAGCGCTAGCGGGAGGGGGTTTTACGAGCAGTACTTC. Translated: CASSASGRGFYEQYF.

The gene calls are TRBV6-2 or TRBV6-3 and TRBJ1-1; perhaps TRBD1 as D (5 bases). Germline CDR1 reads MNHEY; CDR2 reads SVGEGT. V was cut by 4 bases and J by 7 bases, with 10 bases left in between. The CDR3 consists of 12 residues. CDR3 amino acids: CASSSQGSEAFF. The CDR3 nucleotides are TGTGCCAGCAGTTCCCAGGGCAGTGAAGCTTTCTTT.

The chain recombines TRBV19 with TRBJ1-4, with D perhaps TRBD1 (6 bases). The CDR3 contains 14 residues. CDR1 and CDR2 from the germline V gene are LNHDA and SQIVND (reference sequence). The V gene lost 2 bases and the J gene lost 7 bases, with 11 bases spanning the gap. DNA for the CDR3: TGTGCCAGTAGTATAACAGGGAGGGGTGAAAAACTGTTTTTT. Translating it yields CASSITGRGEKLFF. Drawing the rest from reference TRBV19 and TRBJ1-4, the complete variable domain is DGGITQSPKYLFRKEGQNVTLSCEQNLNHDAMYWYRQDPGQGLRLIYYSQIVNDFQKGDIAEGYSVSREKKESFPLTVTSAQKNPTAFYLCASSITGRGEKLFFGSGTQLSVL.

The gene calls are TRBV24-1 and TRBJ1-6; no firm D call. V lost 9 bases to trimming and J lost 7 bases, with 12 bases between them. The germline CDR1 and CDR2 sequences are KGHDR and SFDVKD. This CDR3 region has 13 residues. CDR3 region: CATQAHSNSPLHF. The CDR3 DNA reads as TGTGCCACCCAGGCCCATTCGAATTCACCCCTCCACTTT.

CDR3 DNA: TGTGCCAGCACCTTGGGGGGGAACTATGGCTACACCTTC. Protein product: CASTLGGNYGYTF. V is TRBV12-3 or TRBV12-4 and J is TRBJ1-2, with a possible D match to TRBD1 (5 bases). Between the trimmed V and J ends, which lost 7 bases and 2 bases, there was a span of 11 bases. There are 13 residues in the CDR3.

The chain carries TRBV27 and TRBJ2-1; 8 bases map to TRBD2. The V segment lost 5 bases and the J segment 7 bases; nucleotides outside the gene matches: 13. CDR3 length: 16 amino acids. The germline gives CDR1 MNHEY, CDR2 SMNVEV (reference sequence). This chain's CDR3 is CASSVSPGLGINEQFF. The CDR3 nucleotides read TGTGCCAGCAGTGTCTCGCCGGGACTAGGGATAAATGAGCAGTTCTTC.